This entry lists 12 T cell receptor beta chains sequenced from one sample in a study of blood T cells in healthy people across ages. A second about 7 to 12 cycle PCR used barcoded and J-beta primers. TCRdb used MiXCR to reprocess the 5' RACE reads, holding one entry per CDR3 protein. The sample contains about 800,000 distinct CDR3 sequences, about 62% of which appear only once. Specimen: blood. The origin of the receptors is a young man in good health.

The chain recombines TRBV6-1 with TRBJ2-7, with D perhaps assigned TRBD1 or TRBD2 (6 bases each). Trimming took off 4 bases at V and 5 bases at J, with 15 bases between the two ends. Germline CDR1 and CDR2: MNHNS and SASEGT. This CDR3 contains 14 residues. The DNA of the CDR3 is TGTGCCAGCAGTGTAGGGGGGTTGATGAACGAGCAGTACTTC. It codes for CASSVGGLMNEQYF.

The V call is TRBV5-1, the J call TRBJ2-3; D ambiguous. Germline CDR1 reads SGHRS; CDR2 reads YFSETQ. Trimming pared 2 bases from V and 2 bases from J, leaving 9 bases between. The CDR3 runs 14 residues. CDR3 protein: CASSFPLSTDTQYF. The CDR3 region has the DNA TGCGCCAGCAGCTTCCCACTTTCCACAGATACGCAGTATTTT. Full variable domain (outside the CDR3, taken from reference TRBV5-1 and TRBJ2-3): KAGVTQTPRYLIKTRGQQVTLSCSPISGHRSVSWYQQTPGQGLQFLFEYFSETQRNKGNFPGRFSGRQFSNSRSEMNVSTLELGDSALYLCASSFPLSTDTQYFGPGTRLTVL.

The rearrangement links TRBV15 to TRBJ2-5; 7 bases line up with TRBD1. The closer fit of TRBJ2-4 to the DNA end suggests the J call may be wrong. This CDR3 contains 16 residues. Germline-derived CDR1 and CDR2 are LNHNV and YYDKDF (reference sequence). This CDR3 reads CATSRAGQQLKNIQYF. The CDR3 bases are TGTGCCACCAGCAGAGCGGGACAGCAGCTCAAAAACATTCAGTACTTC.

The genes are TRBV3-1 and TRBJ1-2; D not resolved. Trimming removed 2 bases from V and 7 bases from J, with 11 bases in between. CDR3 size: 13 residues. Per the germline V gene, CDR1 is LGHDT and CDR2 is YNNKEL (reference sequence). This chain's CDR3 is CASSQHTVGGYTF. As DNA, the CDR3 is TGTGCCAGCAGCCAACACACGGTTGGTGGCTACACCTTC.

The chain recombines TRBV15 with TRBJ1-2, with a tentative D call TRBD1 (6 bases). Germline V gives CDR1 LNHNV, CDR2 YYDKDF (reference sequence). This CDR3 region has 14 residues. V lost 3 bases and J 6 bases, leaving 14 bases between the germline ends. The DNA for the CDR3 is TGTGCCACCAGCAGGGTGGACCGACAGGATGGCTACACCTTC. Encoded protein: CATSRVDRQDGYTF.

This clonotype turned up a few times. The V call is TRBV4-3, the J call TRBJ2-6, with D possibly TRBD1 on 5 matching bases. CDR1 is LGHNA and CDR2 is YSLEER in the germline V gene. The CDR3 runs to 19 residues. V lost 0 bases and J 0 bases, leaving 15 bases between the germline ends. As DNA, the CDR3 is TGCGCCAGCAGCCAAGATCTCCATCAGGGCCTCTCTGGGGCCAACGTCCTGACTTTC. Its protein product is CASSQDLHQGLSGANVLTF.

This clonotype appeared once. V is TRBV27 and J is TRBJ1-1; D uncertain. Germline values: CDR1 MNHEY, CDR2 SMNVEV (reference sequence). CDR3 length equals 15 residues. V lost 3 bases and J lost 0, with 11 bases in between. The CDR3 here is CASSFLAGMNTEAFF. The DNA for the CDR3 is TGTGCCAGCAGTTTCCTTGCGGGAATGAACACTGAAGCTTTCTTT.

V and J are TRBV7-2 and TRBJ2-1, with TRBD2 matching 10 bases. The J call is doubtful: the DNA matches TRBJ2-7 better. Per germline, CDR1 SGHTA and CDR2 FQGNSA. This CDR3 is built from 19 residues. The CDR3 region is CASSRTSFSGGASYNEQYF. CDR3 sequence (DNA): TGTGCCAGCAGCCGGACCTCATTCAGCGGGGGGGCCTCCTACAATGAGCAGTACTTC.

The CDR3 nucleotides are TGCAGCGTTGTTCGGCTAGCAACAGATACGCAGTATTTT. It specifies CSVVRLATDTQYF. The rearrangement links TRBV29-1 to TRBJ2-3, with D possibly TRBD2 on 5 matching bases. V shed 4 bases and J shed 3 bases, with 11 bases lying between them. The length of the CDR3 is 13 residues. CDR1 and CDR2 (germline): SQVTM, ANQGSEA.

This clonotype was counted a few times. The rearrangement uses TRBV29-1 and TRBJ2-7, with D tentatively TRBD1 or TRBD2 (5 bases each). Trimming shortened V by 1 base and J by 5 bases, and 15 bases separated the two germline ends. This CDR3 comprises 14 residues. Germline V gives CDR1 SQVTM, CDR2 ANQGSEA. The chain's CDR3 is CSVEGPGAPDEQYF. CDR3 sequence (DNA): TGCAGCGTTGAAGGTCCCGGGGCTCCGGACGAGCAGTACTTC.

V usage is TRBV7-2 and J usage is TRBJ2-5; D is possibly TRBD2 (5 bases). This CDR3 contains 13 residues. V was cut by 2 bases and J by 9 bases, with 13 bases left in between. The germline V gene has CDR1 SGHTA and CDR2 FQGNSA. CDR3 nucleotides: TGTGCCAGCAGCTTACAAAGCGGAGAAGCCCAGTACTTC. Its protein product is CASSLQSGEAQYF.

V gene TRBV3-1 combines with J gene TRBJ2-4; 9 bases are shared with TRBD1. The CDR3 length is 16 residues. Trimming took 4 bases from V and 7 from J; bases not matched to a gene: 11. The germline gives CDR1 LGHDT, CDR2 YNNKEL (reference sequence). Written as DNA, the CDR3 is TGTGCCAGCAGCCCGCTTCCGGGACAGGGCTGGAACATTCAGTACTTC. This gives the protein CASSPLPGQGWNIQYF.